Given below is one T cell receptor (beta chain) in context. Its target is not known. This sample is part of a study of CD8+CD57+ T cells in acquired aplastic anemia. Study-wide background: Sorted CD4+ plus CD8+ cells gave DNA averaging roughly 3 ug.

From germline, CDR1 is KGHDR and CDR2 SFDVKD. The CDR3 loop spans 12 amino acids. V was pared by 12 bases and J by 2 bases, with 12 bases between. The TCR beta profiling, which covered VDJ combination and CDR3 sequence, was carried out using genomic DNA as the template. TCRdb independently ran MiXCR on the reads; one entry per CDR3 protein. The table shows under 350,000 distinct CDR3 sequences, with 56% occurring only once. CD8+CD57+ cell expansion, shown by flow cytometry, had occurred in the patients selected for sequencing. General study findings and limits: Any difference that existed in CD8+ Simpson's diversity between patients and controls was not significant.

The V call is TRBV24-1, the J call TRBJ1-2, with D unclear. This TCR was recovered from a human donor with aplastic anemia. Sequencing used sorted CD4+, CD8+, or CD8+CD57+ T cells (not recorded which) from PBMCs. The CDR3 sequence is CAAMGRNYGYTF. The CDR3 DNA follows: TGTGCCGCAATGGGGAGGAACTATGGCTACACCTTC.